This T cell receptor beta chain was sequenced during a study of OX40 agonist ivuxolimab in advanced cancers. Clones were sequenced by immunoSEQ multiplex PCR, and TCRdb holds only the in-frame ones, with some missing. The table lists approximately 66,000 clones, roughly nine tenths of them singletons. Germline V gives CDR1 SGHAT, CDR2 FQNNGV. V lost 5 bases, J lost 3 bases, and 5 bases lay in between. This CDR3 region has 11 residues. As regards this clone: The antigen is undetermined.

Study-wide results and limits: Normalized T-cell clonal expansion was also low in some nonresponders.

The TCR comes from an adult with an advanced solid tumor such as melanoma, head and neck, liver or kidney cancer. The chain has TRBV11-2 and TRBJ2-7; D is ambiguous. Sequencing used CD4+ or CD8+ T cells sorted from blood, obtained in a trial of the OX40 agonist ivuxolimab. CDR3 amino acids: CASSPHYEQYF. CDR3 coding DNA: TGTGCCAGCAGCCCCCACTACGAGCAGTACTTC.